The 12 T cell receptor beta chains listed next were all sequenced from one sample in a study of shared clonotypes between healthy human individuals. Produced via immunoSEQ multiplex PCR; TCRdb's table is partial and in-frame only. The sample holds 2.3 million or so clones, about 92% seen once. The sequenced material came from naive CD4+ T cells from PBMCs. Stated subset: CD45RA+ positively selected. The receptor set was obtained from a man aged 18 to 30 in good health. Some clones in this sample may be carry-over from other donors' samples.

The CDR3 DNA follows: TGTGCCAGCAGTTACTCGGTTTCCGGATTGGACACTGAAGCTTTCTTT. Amino acids: CASSYSVSGLDTEAFF. The V call is TRBV6-5, the J call TRBJ1-1; no clear D. V was pared by 0 bases and J by 3 bases, with 14 bases between. Germline V CDR1 and CDR2: MNHEY, SVGAGI. The CDR3 sequence is 16 residues long.

This sequence joins TRBV18 and TRBJ1-3; the match to TRBD1 covers 10 bases. Trimming at V came to 4 bases and at J to 0 bases, leaving 9 bases not matched to a gene. This CDR3 contains 18 residues. Germline V gene data show CDR1 as KGHSH and CDR2 as LQKENI. DNA of the CDR3: TGTGCCAGCTCACAACTGACCGGGACAGGGGCCTCTGGAAACACCATATATTTT. Its protein is CASSQLTGTGASGNTIYF.

V is TRBV28 and J is TRBJ2-1, with 7 bases identical to TRBD1. The CDR3 has 15 amino acids. Germline V gene sequence: CDR1 MDHEN, CDR2 SYDVKM. V was pared by 4 bases and J by 1 base, with 4 bases of the junction left unmatched. The CDR3 DNA follows: TGTGCCAGCAGTTCAGGCAGGGGGTCCTACAATGAGCAGTTCTTC. Its translation is CASSSGRGSYNEQFF.

J is TRBJ2-1 and V is TRBV4-1; 9 bases match TRBD2. Unmatched junction bases numbered 8, after V lost 1 base and J lost 7 bases. This CDR3 region has 16 residues. Germline V lookup: CDR1 MGHRA, CDR2 YSYEKL. The CDR3 sequence: CASSQVRLAGRNEQFF. The DNA of the CDR3 is TGCGCCAGCAGCCAAGTGAGGCTAGCGGGGAGGAATGAGCAGTTCTTC.

The genes are TRBV29-1 and TRBJ1-1, with D possibly TRBD1 on 5 matching bases. The CDR3 contains 13 residues. Trimming removed 4 bases at V and 3 bases at J, with 12 bases between. CDR1 and CDR2 (germline): SQVTM, ANQGSEA. CDR3 sequence (DNA): TGCAGCGTTGGGGCAGGGAGGTACACTGAAGCTTTCTTT. This codes for CSVGAGRYTEAFF.

This clone is a singleton in its sample. This chain uses TRBV4-3 with TRBJ1-4, with D possibly being TRBD1 (5 bases). Trimming took off 4 bases at V and 5 bases at J, with 11 bases between the two ends. From germline, CDR1 is LGHNA and CDR2 YSLEER. This CDR3 region has 14 residues. The CDR3 DNA is TGCGCCAGCAGCCCCACCCCAGGGAATGAAAAACTGTTTTTT. This codes for CASSPTPGNEKLFF.

The chain has TRBV2 and TRBJ1-2; D not resolved. CDR1 and CDR2 (germline): SNHLY, FYNNEI. Between the trimmed V and J ends, which lost 4 bases and 5 bases, there was a span of 8 bases. CDR3 length equals 12 residues. The CDR3 here is CASSGEAYGYTF. The CDR3 DNA reads TGTGCCAGCAGTGGTGAGGCATATGGCTACACCTTC.

The chain has TRBV10-3 and TRBJ2-7; 8 positions match TRBD1. The germline gives CDR1 ENHRY, CDR2 SYGVKD. This CDR3 spans 13 amino acids. The V and J ends lost 5 bases and 3 bases, in that order; junction bases with no gene match: 3. Here the CDR3 reads CAISTTGGYEQYF. The CDR3 nucleotides are TGTGCCATCAGTACAACAGGGGGCTACGAGCAGTACTTC.

This rearrangement joins TRBV7-6 to TRBJ1-1; possible D gene TRBD1, 6 bases. Germline-derived CDR1 and CDR2 are SGHVS and FNYEAQ. The CDR3 totals 18 residues. The V and J ends lost 5 bases and 4 bases respectively, with 26 bases between them. The DNA of the CDR3 is TGTGCCAGCAGCCTACCCAGGGGCGGGGGCCGTGGGAGCACTGAAGCTTTCTTT. Protein: CASSLPRGGGRGSTEAFF.

CDR3 nucleotides: TGTGCCAGCAGGGGGATAACGGCCGGGGAGCTGTTTTTT. This translates into CASRGITAGELFF. The chain joins TRBV27 to TRBJ2-2; D uncertain. This CDR3 comprises 13 residues. The V end was cut by 6 bases, the J end by 6 bases, with 11 bases between. CDR1 and CDR2 from the germline V gene are MNHEY and SMNVEV (reference sequence).

The chain joins TRBV28 to TRBJ1-5; no firm D call. Germline-derived CDR1 and CDR2 are MDHEN and SYDVKM. This CDR3 region has 17 residues. V lost 7 bases and J lost 4, with 23 bases in between. In DNA, the CDR3 is TGTGCCAGCACGAAAGGAAGTGGAGGGCTCTCAAATCAGCCCCAGCATTTT. Amino acid sequence: CASTKGSGGLSNQPQHF.

The J gene is TRBJ1-5, the V gene TRBV12-5; 7 bases match TRBD1. With V trimmed by 6 bases and J by 7 bases, 6 bases remained unmatched. Germline V CDR1 and CDR2: LGHNT, FRNRAP. This CDR3 is 13 amino acids long. CDR3 amino acids: CASGRDSGQPQHF. For the CDR3, the DNA is TGTGCTAGTGGGCGGGACAGCGGGCAGCCCCAGCATTTT.